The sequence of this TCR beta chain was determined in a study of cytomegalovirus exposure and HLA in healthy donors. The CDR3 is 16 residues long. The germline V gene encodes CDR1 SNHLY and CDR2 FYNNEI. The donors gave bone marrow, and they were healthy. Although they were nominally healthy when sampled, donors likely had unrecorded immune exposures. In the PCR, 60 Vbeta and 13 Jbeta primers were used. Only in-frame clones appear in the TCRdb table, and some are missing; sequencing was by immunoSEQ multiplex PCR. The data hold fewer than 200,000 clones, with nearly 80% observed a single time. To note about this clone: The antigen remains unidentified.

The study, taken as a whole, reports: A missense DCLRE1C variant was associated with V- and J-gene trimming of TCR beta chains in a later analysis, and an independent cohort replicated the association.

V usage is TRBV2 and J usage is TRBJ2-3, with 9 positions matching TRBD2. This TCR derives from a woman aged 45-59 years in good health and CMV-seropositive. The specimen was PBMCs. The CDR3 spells CALRIWREGTTDTQYF. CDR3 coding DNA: TGTGCACTCCGTATATGGCGGGAGGGAACCACAGATACGCAGTATTTT.